Below, 12 T cell receptor beta chains from the same sample are listed, as sequenced in a study of post-analysis software for immune sequencing data. Study outcomes and limitations: Four or five TRBV segments were more frequent in patients than controls; TRBV5-6, TRBV5-1 and TRBV20-1 belonged to this group.

No antigen has been identified for these receptors. Unique molecular identifiers featured in each of the TCR beta cDNA libraries. MiXCR was run by TCRdb on the PCR reads, yielding one entry per CDR3 protein. The profile shows some 450,000 distinct CDR3 sequences, roughly 46% of them singletons. What was sequenced was blood. These receptors originate from a girl aged 5-17 years with multiple sclerosis.

This chain links TRBV11-1 with TRBJ1-2; D might be TRBD1 (5 bases). Germline CDR1 SGHAT, CDR2 FQDESV (reference sequence). This CDR3 has 15 residues. Trimming removed 5 bases at V and 8 bases at J, with 21 bases between. CDR3 protein: CASSPTSPREEGYTF. The CDR3 DNA reads as TGTGCCAGCAGCCCCACCTCCCCCAGGGAGGAAGGCTACACCTTC.

About this clonotype itself: At one of its ends the junction is not consistent with the germline gene, which may arise from a read error. The chain employs TRBV5-5 and TRBJ1-5, with D unclear. There are 14 residues in the CDR3. In germline, CDR1 is SGHKS, CDR2 YYEKEE (reference sequence). The CDR3 spells CAGSGGGSNQPQHF. CDR3 DNA: TGTGCCGGCAGCGGCGGCGGTAGCAATCAGCCCCAGCATTTT.

This sequence joins TRBV10-3 and TRBJ2-7; 7 nucleotides agree with TRBD1. The germline V gene has CDR1 ENHRY and CDR2 SYGVKD. CDR3 length: 14 residues. The trim removed 6 bases at V and 2 bases at J, leaving 7 bases unmatched. The CDR3 reads CAISLDRETYEQYF. CDR3 nucleotides: TGTGCCATCAGCCTAGACAGGGAGACCTACGAGCAGTACTTC.

This rearrangement joins TRBV3-1 to TRBJ2-3; D ambiguous. V was clipped by 4 bases and J by 1 base, with 6 bases between them. CDR1 is LGHDT, CDR2 YNNKEL, per germline (reference sequence). There are 13 residues in the CDR3. The CDR3 sequence: CASSRYGTDTQYF. CDR3 bases: TGTGCCAGCAGCCGGTACGGCACAGATACGCAGTATTTT.

The genes are TRBV7-2 and TRBJ1-2; D ambiguous. In germline, CDR1 is SGHTA, CDR2 FQGNSA. The CDR3 runs 14 residues. V lost 5 bases, J lost 7 bases, and 17 bases lay in between. The CDR3 bases are TGTGCCAGCAGCCGCCCGGATCGAAAAGGTGGCTACACCTTC. Translation: CASSRPDRKGGYTF.

The chain has TRBV28 and TRBJ2-1, with unresolved D. The V end lost 1 base, the J end lost 3 bases, and 7 bases lay between the germline ends. The CDR3 has 14 amino acids. Germline V gene sequence: CDR1 MDHEN, CDR2 SYDVKM. CDR3 amino acids: CASSLSRFYNEQFF. CDR3 coding DNA: TGTGCCAGCAGTTTATCTAGGTTCTACAATGAGCAGTTCTTC.

This chain uses TRBV2 with TRBJ2-4; tentatively, D is TRBD1 (5 bases). Germline V CDR1 and CDR2: SNHLY, FYNNEI. The V end lost 2 bases, the J end lost 13 bases, and 21 bases lay between the germline ends. The CDR3 spans 15 residues. Here the CDR3 reads CASSERGQPVYEQYF. Here the CDR3 DNA reads TGTGCCAGCAGTGAAAGGGGTCAGCCCGTCTATGAGCAGTACTTC.

The chain couples TRBV5-1 to TRBJ2-7; 8 bases fit TRBD2. CDR3 size: 15 residues. The trim removed 0 bases at V and 2 bases at J, leaving 4 bases unmatched. Germline V gene lookup returns CDR1 SGHRS and CDR2 YFSETQ. The CDR3 bases are TGCGCCAGCAGCTTGGCAACTAGCGGACCCTACGAGCAGTACTTC. Translating it yields CASSLATSGPYEQYF. The entire variable domain, with the rest obtained from reference TRBV5-1 and TRBJ2-7, is as follows: KAGVTQTPRYLIKTRGQQVTLSCSPISGHRSVSWYQQTPGQGLQFLFEYFSETQRNKGNFPGRFSGRQFSNSRSEMNVSTLELGDSALYLCASSLATSGPYEQYFGPGTRLTVT.

The V call is TRBV9, the J call TRBJ2-3; no clear D gene. The germline CDR1 and CDR2 sequences are SGDLS and YYNGEE. V was pared by 0 bases and J by 6 bases, with 8 bases between. The CDR3 has 13 amino acids. Here the CDR3 DNA reads TGTGCCAGCAGCGTAGGAGCGCCGGATACGCAGTATTTT. Encoded protein: CASSVGAPDTQYF.

This clonotype has only one observation. This rearrangement joins TRBV28 to TRBJ2-1, with D tentatively TRBD2 (6 bases). The germline V gene has CDR1 MDHEN and CDR2 SYDVKM. The CDR3 has 17 amino acids. Between the trimmed V and J ends, which lost 8 bases and 1 base, there was a span of 21 bases. The CDR3 nucleotides read TGTGCCAGCCAAGAAATAACCTCCGGGAGTTCCTACAATGAGCAGTTCTTC. Protein product: CASQEITSGSSYNEQFF.

The V gene is TRBV12-3 or TRBV12-4, the J gene TRBJ2-5; 16 bases line up with TRBD2. The CDR3 runs to 16 residues. Unmatched junction bases numbered 3, after V lost 4 bases and J lost 4 bases. In DNA, the CDR3 is TGTGCCAGCAGTTCGGGACTAGCGGGAGGGGGAGAGACCCAGTACTTC. The encoded protein is CASSSGLAGGGETQYF.

This clonotype showed up just a few times. This chain joins TRBV15 and TRBJ2-7, with TRBD2 matching over 8 bases. This CDR3 spans 18 amino acids. V lost 0 bases, J lost 4 bases, and 14 bases stayed unmatched. Germline V lookup: CDR1 LNHNV, CDR2 YYDKDF (reference sequence). CDR3 loop: CATSRDPVERELGYEQYF. In nucleotides, the CDR3 is TGTGCCACCAGCAGAGATCCCGTAGAGCGGGAGTTAGGGTACGAGCAGTACTTC.